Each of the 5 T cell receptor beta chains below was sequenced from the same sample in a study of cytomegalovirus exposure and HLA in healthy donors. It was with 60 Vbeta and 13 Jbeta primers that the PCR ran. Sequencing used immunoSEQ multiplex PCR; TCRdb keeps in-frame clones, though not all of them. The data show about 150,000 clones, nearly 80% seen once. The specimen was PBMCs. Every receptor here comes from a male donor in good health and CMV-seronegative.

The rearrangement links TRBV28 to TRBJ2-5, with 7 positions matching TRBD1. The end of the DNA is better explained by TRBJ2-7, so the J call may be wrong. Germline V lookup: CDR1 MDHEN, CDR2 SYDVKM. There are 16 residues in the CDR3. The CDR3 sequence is CASTPPQGQLANEQYF. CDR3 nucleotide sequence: TGTGCCAGCACTCCCCCTCAGGGACAGTTAGCCAACGAGCAGTACTTC.

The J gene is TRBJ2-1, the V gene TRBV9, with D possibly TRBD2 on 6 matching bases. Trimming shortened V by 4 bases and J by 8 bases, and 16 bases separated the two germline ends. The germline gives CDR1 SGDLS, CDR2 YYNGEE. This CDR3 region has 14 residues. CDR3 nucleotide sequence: TGTGCCAGCAGCCCCGGAGGGGCTTCCTATGAGCAGTTCTTC. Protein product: CASSPGGASYEQFF.

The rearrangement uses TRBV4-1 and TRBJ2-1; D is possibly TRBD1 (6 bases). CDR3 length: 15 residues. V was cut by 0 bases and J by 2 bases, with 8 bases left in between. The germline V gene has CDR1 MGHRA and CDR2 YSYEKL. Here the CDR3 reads CASSQDRTAYNEQFF. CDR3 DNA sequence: TGCGCCAGCAGCCAAGACCGGACAGCCTACAATGAGCAGTTCTTC.

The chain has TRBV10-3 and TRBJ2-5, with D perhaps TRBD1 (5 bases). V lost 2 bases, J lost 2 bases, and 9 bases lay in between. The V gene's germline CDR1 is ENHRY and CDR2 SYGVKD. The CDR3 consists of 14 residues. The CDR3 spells CAISEMSGQETQYF. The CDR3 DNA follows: TGTGCCATCAGTGAGATGTCAGGGCAAGAGACCCAGTACTTC.

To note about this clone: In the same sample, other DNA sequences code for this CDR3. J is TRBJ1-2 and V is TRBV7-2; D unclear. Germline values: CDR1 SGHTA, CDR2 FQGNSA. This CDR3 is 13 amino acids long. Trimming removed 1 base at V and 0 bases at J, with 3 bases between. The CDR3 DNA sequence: TGTGCCAGCAGCTTAGGAGCTAACTATGGCTACACCTTC. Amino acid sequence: CASSLGANYGYTF. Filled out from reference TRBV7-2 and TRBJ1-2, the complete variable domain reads GAGVSQSPSNKVTEKGKDVELRCDPISGHTALYWYRQSLGQGLEFLIYFQGNSAPDKSGLPSDRFSAERTGGSVSTLTIQRTQQEDSAVYLCASSLGANYGYTFGSGTRLTVV.